Listed below are T cell receptor beta chains from one sample, sequenced in a study of cytomegalovirus exposure and HLA in healthy donors. Only in-frame clones appear in the TCRdb table, and some are missing; sequencing was by immunoSEQ multiplex PCR. With roughly 70,000 clones in the sample, the ten largest clones hold roughly 7.4%. The source material was PBMCs. The source is a female donor in good health and CMV-seropositive. Both conserved end residues are part of each CDR3. D genes are given only for firm matches.

d_gene	v_gene	j_gene	CDR3nt	CDR3aa
TRBD2	TRBV6-6	TRBJ2-1	TGTGCCAGCAAGAGACTAGCGGGAGGCTCGGATGAGCAGTTCTTC	CASKRLAGGSDEQFF
NA	TRBV5-1	TRBJ2-3	TGCGCCAGCAGCTTGTTAGGGGGACGCACAGATACGCAGTATTTT	CASSLLGGRTDTQYF
TRBD2	TRBV7-8	TRBJ2-5	TGTGCCAGCAGCTTAGCGAGGCTAGCGGGGAAGGAGACCCAGTACTTC	CASSLARLAGKETQYF
TRBD2	TRBV7-2	TRBJ2-7	TGTGCCAGCAGCATTTCTAGCGGGGGTCCCTACGAGCAGTACTTC	CASSISSGGPYEQYF
NA	TRBV27	TRBJ1-2	TGTGCCAGCAGTTCATTCCGGACAGATTGGTATGGCTACACCTTC	CASSSFRTDWYGYTF
NA	TRBV6-5	TRBJ1-1	TGTGCCAGCAGCAAACCGGGATTGAACACTGAAGCTTTCTTT	CASSKPGLNTEAFF
NA	TRBV10-1	TRBJ2-2	TGCGCCAGCAATTCAGGGAACACCGGGGAGCTGTTTTTT	CASNSGNTGELFF
NA	TRBV27	TRBJ1-6	TGTGCCAGCAGCCAACTAGGACAGATGATATATAATTCACCCCTCCACTTT	CASSQLGQMIYNSPLHF
TRBD1	TRBV2	TRBJ1-3	TGTGCCAGCAGTCCGTCACAGGGGGCTATGTATGGAAACACCATATATTTT	CASSPSQGAMYGNTIYF
NA	TRBV7-8	TRBJ2-3	TGTGCCTCCAGTTTCAGCGAGACAGAGCCTGAGGACACAGATACGCAGTATTTT	CASSFSETEPEDTDTQYF
TRBD1	TRBV19	TRBJ2-1	TGTGCCAGTAGAGGGGACAGCTACAATGAGCAGTTCTTC	CASRGDSYNEQFF
TRBD2	TRBV5-1	TRBJ2-3	TGCGCCAGCAGCTTGGGCCCAGCGGGGGGCACAGATACGCAGTATTTT	CASSLGPAGGTDTQYF
NA	TRBV30	TRBJ1-3	TGTGCCTGGAGTGTTTCTAGGCTACGGAAGGCGGGTGGAAACACCATATATTTT	CAWSVSRLRKAGGNTIYF
NA	TRBV5-1	TRBJ1-3	TGCGCCAGCAGCCCCGGAGCCTTTTCTGTAGACACCATATATTTT	CASSPGAFSVDTIYF
NA	TRBV7-9	TRBJ2-5	TGTGCCAGCAGCTTACTACAGGGCCAAGAGACCCAGTACTTC	CASSLLQGQETQYF
TRBD1	TRBV9	TRBJ1-2	TGTGCCAGCAGCTCCCGGACAGGGGGCATCGTTGGCTACACCTTC	CASSSRTGGIVGYTF
NA	TRBV27	TRBJ1-5	TGTGCCAGCAGTTTATCGGCATATAGCAATCAGCCCCAGCATTTT	CASSLSAYSNQPQHF
TRBD1	TRBV7-2	TRBJ1-2	TGTGCCAGCAGCCCTAGTTCCCAGGGGGCCCGTGGCTACACCTTC	CASSPSSQGARGYTF
TRBD1	TRBV19	TRBJ1-2	TGTGCCAGTAGGCCCCCTGGGACAGGGGTCTATGGCTACACCTTC	CASRPPGTGVYGYTF
NA	TRBV5-6	TRBJ1-5	TGTGCCAGCAGCTTGGCCCGGTATAGCAATCAGCCCCAGCATTTT	CASSLARYSNQPQHF
TRBD1	TRBV19	TRBJ1-4	TGTGCCAGTAGTATAATAGGGGATTGGGGACAGGGTAATGAAAAACTGTTTTTT	CASSIIGDWGQGNEKLFF
TRBD1	TRBV18	TRBJ1-2	TGTGCCAGCTCACCTTACCCGGACAGGGGGAATGGCTACACCTTC	CASSPYPDRGNGYTF
TRBD1	TRBV30	TRBJ2-2	TGTGCCTGGAGGGGACAGGGGTACGGGGAGCTGTTTTTT	CAWRGQGYGELFF
NA	TRBV5-4	TRBJ2-7	TGTGCCAGCAGCTTGGGCGGATACTACGAGCAGTACTTC	CASSLGGYYEQYF
TRBD1	TRBV5-1	TRBJ2-2	TGCGCCAGCGCTCTTCCAGACAGGGGCACCGGGGAGCTGTTTTTT	CASALPDRGTGELFF
NA	TRBV27	TRBJ2-6	TGTGCCAGCAGTTCCGCGGGGCAGCCATCCTCTGGGGCCAACGTCCTGACTTTC	CASSSAGQPSSGANVLTF
TRBD1	TRBV28	TRBJ2-7	TGTGCCAGCAGTTGGGGTCCGGGACAGTCCTACGAGCAGTACTTC	CASSWGPGQSYEQYF
TRBD2	TRBV7-9	TRBJ2-1	TGTGCCAGCAGTACCGGGGGAGGGGATGAGCAGTTCTTC	CASSTGGGDEQFF
TRBD2	TRBV5-4	TRBJ2-1	TGTGCCAGCAGCGGAAGGACTAGCGGGAGCTATGAGCAGTTCTTC	CASSGRTSGSYEQFF
NA	TRBV19	TRBJ2-7	TGTGCCAGTAGCGCGGGGGCATCCTACGAGCAGTACTTC	CASSAGASYEQYF
TRBD1	TRBV18	TRBJ1-5	TGTGCCAGCTCCCCGGGACAGGGGGCAATAAGGCAGCCCCAGCATTTT	CASSPGQGAIRQPQHF
TRBD2	TRBV7-2	TRBJ2-1	TGTGCCAGCAGCTTAGCGGGGGGGACTAGCGGGAGTAGGCAGTTCTTC	CASSLAGGTSGSRQFF
TRBD2	TRBV9	TRBJ2-7	TGTGCCAGCAGCGTACAACCGGGACTAGGGACGCGCGAGCAGTACTTC	CASSVQPGLGTREQYF
TRBD1	TRBV19	TRBJ1-2	TGTGCCAGTAGTCCCGACAGGGATATCTATGGCTACACCTTC	CASSPDRDIYGYTF
NA	TRBV5-1	TRBJ1-1	TGCGCCAGCAGCTTTACAGTGAACACTGAAGCTTTCTTT	CASSFTVNTEAFF
TRBD1	TRBV5-1	TRBJ2-7	TGCGCCAGCAGCTCTCTGACAGGGGTCGCGTACGAGCAGTACTTC	CASSSLTGVAYEQYF
TRBD1	TRBV5-4	TRBJ2-7	TGTGCCAGCAGCTTCAGGGGGTCCTACGAGCAGTACTTC	CASSFRGSYEQYF
TRBD1	TRBV14	TRBJ2-5	TGTGCCAGCAGCCAAGTGGCAGGGGGCAGGGAGACCCAGTACTTC	CASSQVAGGRETQYF
NA	TRBV19	TRBJ2-1	TGTGCCAGTAGGAAGGCAGGGCCGGGTTACAATGAGCAGTTCTTC	CASRKAGPGYNEQFF
TRBD2	TRBV29-1	TRBJ2-7	TGCAGCGTTTCGGGAGGGGGAAGCTACGAGCAGTACTTC	CSVSGGGSYEQYF
TRBD1	TRBV11-3	TRBJ2-3	TGTGCCAGCAGCTTAGGGACAGGAACAGATACGCAGTATTTT	CASSLGTGTDTQYF
TRBD1	TRBV15	TRBJ2-7	TGTGCCACCAGCAGAGAGAGGACAGGGGAGGAGCAGTACTTC	CATSRERTGEEQYF
NA	TRBV27	TRBJ2-1	TGTGCCAGCCGACCCAGGGCGACTTACAACTACAATGAGCAGTTCTTC	CASRPRATYNYNEQFF
TRBD1	TRBV5-1	TRBJ2-2	TGCGCCAGCAGCTTGGCCCCGGGACAGGGGGCCGGGGAGCTGTTTTTT	CASSLAPGQGAGELFF
TRBD2	TRBV11-2	TRBJ2-7	TGTGCCAGCAGCACGTCTAGCGGCTCCTACGAGCAGTACTTC	CASSTSSGSYEQYF
TRBD1	TRBV28	TRBJ1-5	TGTGCCAGCAAACTCGGGACAGCCTATAGCAATCAGCCCCAGCATTTT	CASKLGTAYSNQPQHF
TRBD1	TRBV9	TRBJ2-1	TGTGCCAGCAGCGGCGGGACAGGAACTTACAATGAGCAGTTCTTC	CASSGGTGTYNEQFF
NA	TRBV9	TRBJ2-3	TGTGCCAGCAGCGTAGCGCTTGGGGGCATGTCGAGCACAGATACGCAGTATTTT	CASSVALGGMSSTDTQYF
NA	TRBV6-5	TRBJ1-2	TGTGCCAGCAGTTACTTCAGGGGCCACCAATTCTATGGCTACACCTTC	CASSYFRGHQFYGYTF
NA	TRBV15	TRBJ1-2	TGTGCCACCAGCAGAGATCCGAGAGGCGGGCGTCGCCCCTATGGCTACACCTTC	CATSRDPRGGRRPYGYTF
TRBD2	TRBV7-2	TRBJ2-7	TGTGCCAGCAGCTTAACTAGCGGGGCACACGAGCAGTACTTC	CASSLTSGAHEQYF
TRBD1	TRBV7-2	TRBJ1-3	TGTGCCAGCAGCTTCGACAGGGCTGGAAACACCATATATTTT	CASSFDRAGNTIYF
TRBD2	TRBV4-2	TRBJ2-1	TGTGCCAGCAGCCATGTACTAGCGGGCAACGAGCAGTTCTTC	CASSHVLAGNEQFF
NA	TRBV4-2	TRBJ1-2	TGTGCCAGCAGCCAAGATCGGGGGAGTGGCTACACCTTC	CASSQDRGSGYTF
TRBD1	TRBV13	TRBJ1-2	TGTGCCAGCAGCTCCTCCGGGGACAGGGGACTTGGTGGCTACACCTTC	CASSSSGDRGLGGYTF
TRBD1	TRBV25-1	TRBJ2-5	TGTGCCAGCAGTGAGGACAGGGGGCACAAGACCCAGTACTTC	CASSEDRGHKTQYF
NA	TRBV29-1	TRBJ2-7	TGCAGCGTGGCTCTCGGGTCTCCGGGGGACGAGCAGTACTTC	CSVALGSPGDEQYF
TRBD1	TRBV27	TRBJ1-1	TGTGCCAGCAGATTTTCTCGGACAGGGGACACTGAAGCTTTCTTT	CASRFSRTGDTEAFF
NA	TRBV29-1	TRBJ1-1	TGCAGCGTTCGGACGGTGGGGAGAATGAACACTGAAGCTTTCTTT	CSVRTVGRMNTEAFF